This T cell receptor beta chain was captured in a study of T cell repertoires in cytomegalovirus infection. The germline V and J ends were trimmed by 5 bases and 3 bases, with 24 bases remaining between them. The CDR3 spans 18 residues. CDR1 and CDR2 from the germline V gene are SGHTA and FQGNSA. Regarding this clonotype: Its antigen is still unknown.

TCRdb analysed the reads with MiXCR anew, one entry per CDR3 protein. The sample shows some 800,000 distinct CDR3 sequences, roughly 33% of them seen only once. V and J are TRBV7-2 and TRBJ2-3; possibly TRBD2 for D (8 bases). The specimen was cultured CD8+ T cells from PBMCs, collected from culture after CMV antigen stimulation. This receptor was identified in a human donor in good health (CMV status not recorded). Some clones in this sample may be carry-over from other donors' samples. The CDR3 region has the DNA TGTGCCAGCAGCCCCAACCAGGGGGTAGCGGGGTTTACAGATACGCAGTATTTT. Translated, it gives CASSPNQGVAGFTDTQYF.